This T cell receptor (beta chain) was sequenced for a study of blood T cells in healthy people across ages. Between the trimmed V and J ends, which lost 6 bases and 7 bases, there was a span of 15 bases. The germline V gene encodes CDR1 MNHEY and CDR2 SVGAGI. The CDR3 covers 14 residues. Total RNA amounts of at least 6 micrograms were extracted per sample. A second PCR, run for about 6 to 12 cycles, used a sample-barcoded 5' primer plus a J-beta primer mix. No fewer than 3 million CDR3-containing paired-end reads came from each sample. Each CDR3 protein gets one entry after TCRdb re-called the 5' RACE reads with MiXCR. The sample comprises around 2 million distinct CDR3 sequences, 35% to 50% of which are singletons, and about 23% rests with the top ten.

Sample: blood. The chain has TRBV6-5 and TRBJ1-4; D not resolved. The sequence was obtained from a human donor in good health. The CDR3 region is CASSYSPAGEKLFF. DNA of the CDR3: TGTGCCAGCAGCTATAGCCCAGCGGGTGAAAAACTGTTTTTT.